A selection of T cell receptor beta chains follows, all from one sample in a study of cytomegalovirus exposure and HLA in healthy donors. The method was immunoSEQ multiplex PCR; TCRdb's version includes in-frame clones alone and lacks a portion of them. The sample includes 90,000 to 140,000 clones, over 65% of them seen just once. Sequenced material: PBMCs. All receptors derive from a man aged 35 to 55 in good health and CMV-seropositive. Each CDR3 is given with its conserved first and last residue. A D gene is named only where the DNA matches it firmly. Clone size is stated in some rows and not others, as once, few, many or a class when expanded.

j_gene | d_gene | v_gene | abundance | CDR3aa | CDR3nt
TRBJ2-3 | - | TRBV9 | few | CASSVGGVGPSDTQYF | TGTGCCAGCAGCGTAGGGGGGGTGGGGCCCTCGGATACGCAGTATTTT
TRBJ1-2 | - | TRBV6-1 | - | CASSETGSLNYGYTF | TGTGCCAGCAGTGAAACAGGAAGTCTTAACTATGGCTACACCTTC
TRBJ1-6 | - | TRBV4-1 | - | CASSQRIGSSYNSPLHF | TGCGCCAGCAGCCAACGGATAGGGAGCTCCTATAATTCACCCCTCCACTTT
TRBJ2-7 | - | TRBV19 | - | CASSIGGFPYEQYF | TGTGCCAGTAGTATAGGCGGATTTCCCTACGAGCAGTACTTC
TRBJ1-6 | - | TRBV19 | - | CASSGMSSYNSPLHF | TGTGCCAGTAGTGGTATGAGCTCCTATAATTCACCCCTCCACTTT
TRBJ2-1 | - | TRBV7-2 | - | CASSLARRLAYNEQFF | TGTGCCAGCAGCTTAGCCCGTAGACTAGCCTACAATGAGCAGTTCTTC
TRBJ2-3 | - | TRBV7-3 | once | CASSLGLDTQYF | TGTGCCAGCAGCTTAGGGCTTGATACGCAGTATTTT
TRBJ2-7 | TRBD1 | TRBV28 | - | CASSLEGQGAYEQYF | TGTGCCAGCAGTTTAGAGGGACAGGGGGCCTACGAGCAGTACTTC
TRBJ1-1 | TRBD1 | TRBV7-9 | - | CASSLAGRDRVREAFF | TGTGCCAGCAGCTTAGCGGGTAGGGACAGGGTACGGGAAGCTTTCTTT
TRBJ1-2 | - | TRBV19 | - | CASAPGGEVFGYTF | TGTGCCAGCGCCCCTGGGGGCGAGGTCTTTGGCTACACCTTC
TRBJ2-3 | TRBD1 | TRBV19 | - | CASSVSGTGGTDTQYF | TGTGCCAGTAGTGTTTCCGGGACAGGGGGCACAGATACGCAGTATTTT
TRBJ1-3 | - | TRBV2 | few | CASKGLGNTIYF | TGTGCCAGCAAGGGGTTAGGAAACACCATATATTTT
TRBJ1-4 | - | TRBV11-2 | - | CASSQQGTNEKLFF | TGTGCCAGCAGCCAACAGGGAACTAATGAAAAACTGTTTTTT
TRBJ2-6 | - | TRBV19 | - | CASTWGAGANVLTF | TGTGCCAGTACATGGGGGGCTGGGGCCAACGTCCTGACTTTC
TRBJ2-2 | - | TRBV9 | - | CASRWQADTGELFF | TGTGCCAGCAGGTGGCAGGCCGACACCGGGGAGCTGTTTTTT
TRBJ2-1 | - | TRBV29-1 | - | CSALATPNEQFF | TGCAGCGCGCTAGCGACACCCAATGAGCAGTTCTTC
TRBJ1-2 | - | TRBV28 | once | CASSSPGGTNYGYTF | TGTGCCAGCAGTTCCCCAGGAGGAACTAACTATGGCTACACCTTC
TRBJ2-4 | TRBD1 | TRBV30 | - | CAWGPRTGSNSQYF | TGTGCCTGGGGCCCCCGGACAGGGAGTAACAGTCAGTACTTC
TRBJ2-3 | - | TRBV6-6 | - | CASSIDGGTDTQYF | TGTGCCAGCAGCATAGACGGGGGCACAGATACGCAGTATTTT
TRBJ1-1 | TRBD1 | TRBV5-1 | - | CASSTGQSVNEAFF | TGCGCCAGCAGCACGGGACAGAGCGTAAATGAAGCTTTCTTT
TRBJ2-2 | TRBD2 | TRBV28 | - | CASSLSGRADGGELFF | TGTGCCAGCAGTCTTAGCGGGAGGGCCGATGGCGGGGAGCTGTTTTTT
TRBJ2-7 | TRBD2 | TRBV29-1 | - | CSVKPSSGYEQYF | TGCAGCGTTAAGCCTTCTAGCGGGTACGAGCAGTACTTC
TRBJ2-1 | TRBD2 | TRBV7-8 | - | CASSLGAGGGYNEQFF | TGTGCCAGCAGCTTAGGGGCGGGAGGAGGGTACAATGAGCAGTTCTTC
TRBJ1-3 | - | TRBV7-2 | once | CASSLRWGLGNTIYF | TGTGCCAGCAGCTTACGGTGGGGGCTCGGAAACACCATATATTTT
TRBJ2-7 | - | TRBV4-1 | - | CASSQRGLRSYEQYF | TGCGCCAGCAGCCAAAGGGGTTTGAGGTCCTACGAGCAGTACTTC
TRBJ1-2 | - | TRBV6-1 | - | CASSSPTGPRGYTF | TGTGCCAGCAGTTCCCCGACAGGCCCTAGAGGCTACACCTTC
TRBJ2-7 | TRBD2 | TRBV5-4 | - | CASSLPSGGAHEQYF | TGTGCCAGCAGCTTGCCCAGCGGGGGGGCGCACGAGCAGTACTTC